This TCR beta chain was found in a study of blood T cell repertoires in COVID-19. Study-wide background: Collection of acute and convalescent COVID-19 samples took place in the United States, Italy and Spain. PBMCs, B-cell-depleted T cells, or T cells were the source of the cDNA or gDNA that made up the material.

The CDR3 sequence is 14 residues long. CDR1 and CDR2 from the germline V gene are MNHEY and SVGEGT. V shed 4 bases and J shed 0 bases, with 9 bases lying between them. Per the study methods: Reference gene primer amplification in the assay estimated nucleated cell counts. Data came from immunoSEQ multiplex PCR; TCRdb stores just in-frame clones and leaves some out. The DNA gave D and trimming, while V, J and clone size come from that table. The table has about 50,000 clones, more than 90% seen once. The clonotype comes from a woman aged 80 or over with acute or convalescent COVID-19. The sequenced sample was peripheral blood. V gene TRBV6-2 or TRBV6-3 combines with J gene TRBJ1-1; D gene unclear. The CDR3 loop reads CASSFQAMNTEAFF. For the CDR3, the DNA is TGTGCCAGCAGTTTTCAGGCGATGAACACTGAAGCTTTCTTT.